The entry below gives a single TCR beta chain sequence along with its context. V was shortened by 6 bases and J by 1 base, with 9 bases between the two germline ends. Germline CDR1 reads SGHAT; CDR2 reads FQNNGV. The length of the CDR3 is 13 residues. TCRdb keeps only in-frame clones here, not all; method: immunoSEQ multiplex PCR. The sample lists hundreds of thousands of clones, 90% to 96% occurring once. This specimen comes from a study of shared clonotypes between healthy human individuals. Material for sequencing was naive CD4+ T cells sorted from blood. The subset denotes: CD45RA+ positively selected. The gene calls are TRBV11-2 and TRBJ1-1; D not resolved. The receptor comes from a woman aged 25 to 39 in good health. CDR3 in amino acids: CASSRTANTEAFF. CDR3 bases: TGTGCCAGCAGTCGGACGGCGAACACTGAAGCTTTCTTT.